These T cell receptor beta chains were read from a single sample in a study of T cells in Graves' hyperthyroidism and ophthalmopathy. TCRdb reprocessed the multiplex PCR reads via MiXCR and lists one record per CDR3 protein. The sample includes under 750,000 distinct CDR3 sequences, about 19% of them seen just once. The material sequenced was blood. These receptors all stem from a woman in her fifties or sixties with Graves' hyperthyroidism that later progressed to Graves' ophthalmopathy. Both conserved end residues are part of each CDR3. The D gene is left open where the match is weak. A clone size is listed for some rows: how often the clone was seen (once, few, many), or a class if it is expanded.

clone size	V gene	J gene	D gene	CDR3 DNA	CDR3 protein
many	TRBV28	TRBJ2-1	-	TGTGCCAGCAGTCTAACGGAGACCTCCTACAATGAGCAGTTCTTC	CASSLTETSYNEQFF
-	TRBV10-1	TRBJ2-1	TRBD2	TGCGCCAGCAGTGAGTCTCGGAGCGGGGGCTTTTACAATGAGCAGTTCTTC	CASSESRSGGFYNEQFF
-	TRBV29-1	TRBJ1-4	-	TGCAGCGTTGAAGGCACAACTAATGAAAAACTGTTTTTT	CSVEGTTNEKLFF
-	TRBV7-9	TRBJ1-4	-	TGTGCCAGCAGCTTAGCAGGGAGGATGCATGAAAAACTGTTTTTT	CASSLAGRMHEKLFF
-	TRBV6-1	TRBJ1-2	-	TGTGCCAGCAGCTTAGAGGGGGGCGCGGGTAACTATGGCTACACCTTC	CASSLEGGAGNYGYTF
many	TRBV6-1	TRBJ2-1	-	TGTGCCAGCGCCCAAGGGCAAATCACTGAGCAGTTCTTC	CASAQGQITEQFF
-	TRBV9	TRBJ2-3	-	TGTGCCAGCAGCGTTGACGGGGGGCACACAGATACGCAGTATTTT	CASSVDGGHTDTQYF
few	TRBV6-5	TRBJ2-3	-	TGTGCCAGCAGTTACCGTCTACAGGGGACTAGCACAGATACGCAGTATTTT	CASSYRLQGTSTDTQYF
many	TRBV3-1	TRBJ2-3	-	TGTGCCAGCAGCCAAGCTCTGGGGGGGGGCCCAGATACGCAGTATTTT	CASSQALGGGPDTQYF
many	TRBV15	TRBJ2-7	-	TGTGCCACCAGCCTCCGGACCACCTACGAGCAGTACTTC	CATSLRTTYEQYF
-	TRBV20-1	TRBJ2-7	-	TGCAGTGCTGACCAGCCCTCGGGGGCCTGGGGCGAGCAGTACTTC	CSADQPSGAWGEQYF
few	TRBV6-1	TRBJ2-1	-	TGTGCCAGCACCCCAACCTGGGGCCGGAATGAGCAGTTCTTC	CASTPTWGRNEQFF
many	TRBV2	TRBJ1-1	TRBD1	TGTGCCAGGATACAGGGGCTTTACACTGAAGCTTTCTTT	CARIQGLYTEAFF
-	TRBV5-6	TRBJ2-1	-	TGTGCCAGCAGCTTGGCGTCCAACAATGAGCAGTTCTTC	CASSLASNNEQFF
many	TRBV12-3/TRBV12-4	TRBJ1-1	-	TGTGCCAGCAGTTCCGGGGGCGGGCTTGATGAAGCTTTCTTT	CASSSGGGLDEAFF
few	TRBV19	TRBJ2-1	TRBD2	TGTGCCAGTAGTAGGGGTCTAGCGGGGGGGCCATTCGACAATGAGCAGTTCTTC	CASSRGLAGGPFDNEQFF
many	TRBV11-2	TRBJ2-3	-	TGTGCCAGCAGCTTAAAAGGGGGCACAGATACGCAGTATTTT	CASSLKGGTDTQYF
many	TRBV6-1	TRBJ2-1	TRBD2	TGTGCCAGCAGTTCAATTAGCGGGGCTACCTACAATGAGCAGTTCTTC	CASSSISGATYNEQFF
many	TRBV11-3	TRBJ1-1	TRBD1	TGTGCCAGCAGCATGGGACAGTCGAACACTGAAGCTTTCTTT	CASSMGQSNTEAFF
few	TRBV19	TRBJ1-1	-	TGTGCCAGTATCGGGCAGGGGTTGAACACTGAAGCTTTCTTT	CASIGQGLNTEAFF
-	TRBV7-6	TRBJ2-3	TRBD2	TGTGCCAGCAGTCAAGAGTATAGCGGGGGCACAGATACGCAGTATTTT	CASSQEYSGGTDTQYF
-	TRBV20-1	TRBJ2-2	TRBD1	TGCAGTGCTACCCCGGGACAGGGGGACACCGGGGAGCTGTTTTTT	CSATPGQGDTGELFF
many	TRBV12-3/TRBV12-4	TRBJ2-7	TRBD1	TGTGCCAGCAGTGCCACAGGGGGCCTCAGGTGGGAGCAGTACTTC	CASSATGGLRWEQYF
few	TRBV7-9	TRBJ2-1	-	TGTGCCAGCAGCTGGGGTGGGGCCTACAATGAGCAGTTCTTC	CASSWGGAYNEQFF
many	TRBV20-1	TRBJ1-2	-	TGCAGTGCTAGAGGGCAGGGGACCCTTCCTATAGGGGACACCTTC	CSARGQGTLPIGDTF
-	TRBV6-1	TRBJ2-7	TRBD1	TGTGCCAGCAGACCCCACCCGACAGGGCCCGTCCTCCAATTCTACGAGCAGTACTTC	CASRPHPTGPVLQFYEQYF
many	TRBV11-2	TRBJ2-7	-	TGTGCCAGCAGCTTAGGACAGGTTATTTACGAGCAGTACTTC	CASSLGQVIYEQYF
-	TRBV14	TRBJ2-3	-	TGTGCCAGCAGCCAAGATCTGTCTAGCAACACAGATACGCAGTATTTT	CASSQDLSSNTDTQYF
-	TRBV15	TRBJ1-1	TRBD1	TGTGCCACCAGCAGAGGGACAGGGGGAAGGACTGAAGCTTTCTTT	CATSRGTGGRTEAFF
-	TRBV7-9	TRBJ2-3	-	TGTGCCAGCAGCTTAGCGCTGGGGGTCCCACTCCAGCAGTATTTT	CASSLALGVPLQQYF
-	TRBV5-1	TRBJ2-1	-	TGCGCCAGCAGCTTGGGTTCAGGCTTCAATGAGCAGTTCTTC	CASSLGSGFNEQFF
few	TRBV12-3/TRBV12-4	TRBJ2-1	TRBD2	TGTGCCAGCAGTCCCGGGACTAGGAGGGACTACAATGAGCAGTTCTTC	CASSPGTRRDYNEQFF
few	TRBV9	TRBJ2-3	-	TGTGCCAGCAGCGTCCAAGGGGATTTAGCAGATACGCAGTATTTT	CASSVQGDLADTQYF
once	TRBV19	TRBJ1-1	-	TGTGCCAGTAGTATAGATCAAGGAATGAACACTGAAGCTTTCTTT	CASSIDQGMNTEAFF
many	TRBV30	TRBJ2-7	-	TGTGCCTGGAGTGGGGACACTCTCCGGGAGCAGTACTTC	CAWSGDTLREQYF
-	TRBV6-5	TRBJ2-4	-	TGTGCCAGCAGTTACTCGTGGGAATCGAGAAACATTCAGTACTTC	CASSYSWESRNIQYF
few	TRBV5-1	TRBJ1-3	-	TGCGCCAGCAGCCCCGGGGACACCATATATTTT	CASSPGDTIYF
-	TRBV6-5	TRBJ1-5	-	TGTGCCAGCAGTTACCCCGACAGCAGAGACTATAGCAATCAGCCCCAGCATTTT	CASSYPDSRDYSNQPQHF
many	TRBV3-1	TRBJ2-4	-	TGTGCCAGCGGGATAGCCAAAAACATTCAGTACTTC	CASGIAKNIQYF
many	TRBV20-1	TRBJ1-1	-	TGCAGTGCTAGAGCCTTAACAGGGAACACTGAAGCTTTCTTT	CSARALTGNTEAFF
-	TRBV2	TRBJ2-1	-	TGTGCCAGCAGTGAAAGGCAGGGCGGCAACAATGAGCAGTTCTTC	CASSERQGGNNEQFF
many	TRBV2	TRBJ1-6	-	TGTGCCAGCAGATCCTCCCGGGACCTCAATTCACCCCTCCACTTT	CASRSSRDLNSPLHF
many	TRBV5-1	TRBJ2-3	-	TGCGCCAGCAGGCCAAGCACAGATACGCAGTATTTT	CASRPSTDTQYF
many	TRBV11-3	TRBJ2-7	-	TGTGCCAGCAGCTTAGAGGGTCGGCAGGACTCCTACGAGCAGTACTTC	CASSLEGRQDSYEQYF
many	TRBV5-1	TRBJ2-5	-	TGCGCCAGCAGCTTGGGGGACCTCGGAGAGACCCAGTACTTC	CASSLGDLGETQYF
-	TRBV3-1	TRBJ2-5	TRBD2	TGTGCCAGCAGCCAAGTGGGGACTAGCGGGGGGGTAGGTGAGACCCAGTACTTC	CASSQVGTSGGVGETQYF
few	TRBV6-1	TRBJ1-3	-	TGTGCCAGCAGCGAAGGGGAGAACACCATATATTTT	CASSEGENTIYF
many	TRBV2	TRBJ1-2	-	TGTGCTAAACGTGGCAGCTACTATGGCTACACCTTC	CAKRGSYYGYTF
many	TRBV18	TRBJ1-2	-	TGTGCCAGCTCACCAACTGACGGTTCTAACTATGGCTACACCTTC	CASSPTDGSNYGYTF
-	TRBV7-8	TRBJ2-1	TRBD2	TGTGCCAGCAGCGAAGAGACTAGCGGGGAACCCAATGAGCAGTTCTTC	CASSEETSGEPNEQFF
many	TRBV18	TRBJ1-1	-	TGTGCCAGCTCACCATTAATTGAGCTTCTGAACACTGAAGCTTTCTTT	CASSPLIELLNTEAFF
few	TRBV11-2	TRBJ2-2	-	TGTGCCAGCAGCCACGAGAGGATGAACACCGGGGAGCTGTTTTTT	CASSHERMNTGELFF
-	TRBV4-1	TRBJ2-6	-	TGCGCCAGCAGCCCCCCCATTGCCGCGGGGGCCAACGTCCTGACTTTC	CASSPPIAAGANVLTF
few	TRBV20-1	TRBJ1-4	TRBD1	TGCAGTGCTAGACGGACAGGGCGGGAAAAACTGTTTTTT	CSARRTGREKLFF
few	TRBV20-1	TRBJ2-3	-	TGCAGTGCATTCGGGCCTGCAGATACGCAGTATTTT	CSAFGPADTQYF
many	TRBV11-2	TRBJ2-1	TRBD2	TGTGCCAGCAGCTTAGATCTGGCGGGGGGGCGTGAGCAGTTCTTC	CASSLDLAGGREQFF
-	TRBV11-2	TRBJ1-1	TRBD1	TGTGCCAGCAGCTTAGATCGGGTAAGGGGGCGAAGGAACACTGAAGCTTTCTTT	CASSLDRVRGRRNTEAFF
many	TRBV5-5	TRBJ2-2	TRBD1	TGTGCCAGCAGCGTTGGGACAGACTTTACCGGGGAGCTGTTTTTT	CASSVGTDFTGELFF
-	TRBV4-1	TRBJ2-7	-	TGCGCCAGCAGCCAAGATCGGGACATCTACGAGCAGTACTTC	CASSQDRDIYEQYF
few	TRBV27	TRBJ2-1	-	TGTGCCAGCAGACAAACAGCCTACAATGAGCAGTTCTTC	CASRQTAYNEQFF